This T cell receptor beta chain comes out of a study of human T cells and chemical hapten exposure. Background on the study: On the upper back, patch tests were applied with 0.01% DPC and read at 6 days. Cases of alopecia areata, totalis or universalis occurred in a predominantly female patient group. Study-level findings and limits: Expanded TCR counts at PT1 went up together with patch test score, a positive correlation.

Many counts were recorded for this clonotype. Its specificity is not known. As for time point: patch test 2, 6 weeks after DPC sensitization. The treatment here: therapeutic diphenylcyclopropenone sensitization with weekly scalp DPC. The V end lost 4 bases, the J end lost 3 bases, and 13 bases lay between the germline ends. Germline CDR1 MGHDK, CDR2 SYGVNS. The CDR3 covers 14 residues. Individual cDNA molecules in this library carried unique molecular identifiers. Via MiXCR, TCRdb re-called the RACE reads, giving one row per CDR3 protein. This table has more than 60,000 distinct CDR3 sequences, 10% appearing once.

The TCR originated in a woman aged 50 to 60 with alopecia areata. Some clones in this sample may be carry-over from other donors' samples. The sample here was whole blood, taken in connection with sensitization to the hapten diphenylcyclopropenone (DPC). The chain couples TRBV25-1 to TRBJ2-7; perhaps D is TRBD1 or TRBD2 (6 bases each). The CDR3 DNA is TGTGCCAGCAGTGTGCGGGACACAGACTACGAGCAGTACTTC. It is translated as CASSVRDTDYEQYF.